This is a list of T cell receptor beta chains from one sample in a study of regulatory T cells in long-lasting Graves disease. TCRdb analysed the multiplex PCR reads with MiXCR anew, one entry per CDR3 protein. This table has more than 350,000 distinct CDR3 sequences, 20% to 25% appearing once. This sample comprised peripheral blood mononuclear cells (PBMCs), obtained when the disease was refractory, from a patient treated with antithyroid drugs. These receptors were obtained from a female donor with Graves disease. CDR3s include the opening cysteine and the closing phenylalanine or tryptophan. The D gene is left open where the match is weak. A row's size may be missing; if present it is once, few, many or a size class.

>TRBD1|TRBV18|many|TRBJ2-7
TGTGCCAGCTCACGGGGACAGCCCTACGAGCAGTACTTC
CASSRGQPYEQYF
>-|TRBV3-1|few|TRBJ2-7
TGTGCCAGCAGCCCGGGACCGCAACCCTACGAGCAGTACTTC
CASSPGPQPYEQYF
>-|TRBV20-1|many|TRBJ2-7
TGCAGTGCTAGAGACAGGACGGACTCCTACGAGCAGTACTTC
CSARDRTDSYEQYF
>-|TRBV9|-|TRBJ2-7
TGTGCCAGCAGCCCCGGGACACCCTCTATGTACTACCACGAGCAGTACTTC
CASSPGTPSMYYHEQYF
>-|TRBV9|few|TRBJ2-7
TGTGCCAGCAGCGTTGGGGGGTACCATTACGAGCAGTACTTC
CASSVGGYHYEQYF
>TRBD1|TRBV7-8|few|TRBJ2-1
TGTGCCAGCAGCTTAAGTACAGGGGGGTCCTACAATGAGCAGTTCTTC
CASSLSTGGSYNEQFF
>-|TRBV16|many|TRBJ2-7
TGTGCCAGCAGCCAGGCGGGGATTGAGCAGTACTTC
CASSQAGIEQYF
>-|TRBV5-4|-|TRBJ1-2
TGTGCCAGCAGCTTGGCAGGAGAAAACTATGGCTACACCTTC
CASSLAGENYGYTF
>-|TRBV6-1|many|TRBJ1-2
TGTGCCAGCAGTGAACCTCGGGTCCCCTATGGCTACACCTTC
CASSEPRVPYGYTF
>TRBD2|TRBV29-1|-|TRBJ2-1
TGCAGCGTTGAAAGGCTAGGACGGGAGGGTAATGAGCAGTTCTTC
CSVERLGREGNEQFF
>-|TRBV5-1|-|TRBJ1-4
TGCGCCAGCAGCTCCGGGACGGCAAATGAAAAACTGTTTTTT
CASSSGTANEKLFF
>-|TRBV5-1|-|TRBJ2-7
TGTGCCAGCAGCCTTCGACAGGGACTCTACGAGCAGTACTTC
CASSLRQGLYEQYF
>TRBD1|TRBV6-2/TRBV6-3|few|TRBJ2-7
TGTGCCAGCAGGTCCGGGACAGGGGACTACGAGCAGTACTTC
CASRSGTGDYEQYF
>TRBD1|TRBV30|-|TRBJ2-7
TGTGCCTGGAGTCAACGGAGACAGGGGGTTTCGGCCGAGCAGTACTTC
CAWSQRRQGVSAEQYF
>-|TRBV7-3|many|TRBJ2-5
TGTGCCAGCAGCAGGGGTGGGGGTCTGGAGGGGACCCAGTACTTC
CASSRGGGLEGTQYF
>-|TRBV29-1|-|TRBJ2-7
TGCAGCGTTGAAGGTGCTCGGGGGCAGTACTTC
CSVEGARGQYF
>TRBD2|TRBV11-3|-|TRBJ2-3
TGTGCCAGCAGCAGTAGCGGGACGACGCAGTATTTT
CASSSSGTTQYF
>-|TRBV30|many|TRBJ1-1
TGTGCCTGGTCACGCGGAGGAAGTAGGACTGAAGCTTTCTTT
CAWSRGGSRTEAFF
>-|TRBV29-1|many|TRBJ1-1
TGCAGCGTTGTACCCACGGTGGACACGAACACTGAAGCTTTCTTT
CSVVPTVDTNTEAFF
>TRBD2|TRBV7-3|many|TRBJ2-7
TGTGCCAGCAGCCCAGGGACTAGCGGGGGCCCATCCTACGAGCAGTACTTC
CASSPGTSGGPSYEQYF
>TRBD2|TRBV11-2|-|TRBJ2-1
TGTGCCAGCAGCCGCGCGGGGGGGAACAGTGAGCAGTTCTTC
CASSRAGGNSEQFF
>TRBD2|TRBV2|many|TRBJ2-7
TGTGCCACCGGTAGGACTAGCGGGAGTTACGAGCAGTACTTC
CATGRTSGSYEQYF
>-|TRBV27|many|TRBJ2-7
TGTGCCAGCAGTCCCCGCGGAGCGGAAGGGGCCTACGAGCAGTACTTC
CASSPRGAEGAYEQYF
>-|TRBV5-1|few|TRBJ2-3
TGCGCCAGCAGCTTGGTGGATCGGGGCACAGATACGCAGTATTTT
CASSLVDRGTDTQYF
>TRBD1|TRBV11-2|few|TRBJ1-1
TGTGCCAGCAGCCAAGGGGGCTGGGCTGGAGCTTTCTTT
CASSQGGWAGAFF
>-|TRBV5-1|-|TRBJ1-1
TGCGCCAGCAGCCATGGGAACACTGAAGCTTTCTTT
CASSHGNTEAFF
>-|TRBV4-1|-|TRBJ2-1
TGCGCCAGCTCGGTTGGACGAAGAAACAATGAGCAGTTCTTC
CASSVGRRNNEQFF
>TRBD1|TRBV20-1|-|TRBJ1-6
TGCAGTGCTTCCAGGGGGCGAAATTCACCCCTCCACTTT
CSASRGRNSPLHF
>TRBD2|TRBV28|-|TRBJ2-5
TGTGCCAGCAGCATGTTAGGACTAGCGGGATTGGAGACCCAGTACTTC
CASSMLGLAGLETQYF
>-|TRBV10-3|many|TRBJ2-2
TGTGCCATCAGTGAGGACTATAACACCGGGGAGCTGTTTTTT
CAISEDYNTGELFF
>TRBD1|TRBV29-1|-|TRBJ1-5
TGCAGCGTTAAGGACAGGGGGTCGGATCAGCCCCAGCATTTT
CSVKDRGSDQPQHF
>-|TRBV28|many|TRBJ1-2
TGTGCCAGCAGTTTAGAATTGTCTGGGCGGAGCTATGGCTACACCTTC
CASSLELSGRSYGYTF
>TRBD2|TRBV5-1|-|TRBJ2-7
TGCGCCAGCAGCTTGGAACTAGCGGGGACCTACGAGCAGTACTTC
CASSLELAGTYEQYF
>-|TRBV7-8|many|TRBJ2-5
TGTGCCAGCAGCTCACCCCGGGATAGCCCCCTCGAAGAGACCCAGTACTTC
CASSSPRDSPLEETQYF
>-|TRBV20-1|many|TRBJ2-7
TGCAGTGCTAGATTCAGGGGCTTGACCTACGAGCAGTACTTC
CSARFRGLTYEQYF
>-|TRBV7-8|many|TRBJ2-7
TGTGCCAGCAGCTTAGGGGGGTCGGGGTCCTCCTACGAGCAGTACTTC
CASSLGGSGSSYEQYF
>-|TRBV6-1|few|TRBJ2-7
TGTGCCAGCGGGGGAAGGAGCTCCTACGAGCAGTACTTC
CASGGRSSYEQYF
>-|TRBV20-1|-|TRBJ2-7
TGCAGTGCCGATCAATGGGACCTTTACGAGCAGTACTTC
CSADQWDLYEQYF
>-|TRBV9|few|TRBJ2-7
TGTGCCAGCAGCGTAGGGGGGCGGGAGTCCTACGAGCAGTACTTC
CASSVGGRESYEQYF
>TRBD2|TRBV11-2|many|TRBJ2-7
TGTGCCAGCAGCTTAGGGGGGGGGTCCAACTACGAGCAGTACTTC
CASSLGGGSNYEQYF
>TRBD2|TRBV28|many|TRBJ2-2
TGTGCCAGCAGTCCGAGCGGGAAAGGAACCGGGGAGCTGTTTTTT
CASSPSGKGTGELFF
>-|TRBV2|many|TRBJ1-1
TGTGCCAGCGGAGGGGGTCCGAACACTGAAGCTTTCTTT
CASGGGPNTEAFF
>-|TRBV28|many|TRBJ1-4
TGTGCCAGCAGCCCCACACTGACTACAACTAATGAAAAACTGTTTTTT
CASSPTLTTTNEKLFF
>TRBD2|TRBV7-8|few|TRBJ2-7
TGTGCCAGCAGCTTAGTCACTAGCGGGACCTACGAGCAGTACTTC
CASSLVTSGTYEQYF
>-|TRBV7-2|many|TRBJ1-4
TGTGCCAGCAGCCGGTCGGCAGGGATTGGCGAAAAACTGTTTTTT
CASSRSAGIGEKLFF
>-|TRBV7-8|many|TRBJ2-2
TGTGCCAGCAGCCCCGACAGACGTAGAAACACCGGGGAGCTGTTTTTT
CASSPDRRRNTGELFF
>TRBD1|TRBV9|-|TRBJ2-2
TGTGCCAGCAGCTCAATGGGGACAGGGGTACCCGGGGAGCTGTTTTTT
CASSSMGTGVPGELFF
>TRBD2|TRBV20-1|few|TRBJ2-5
TGCAGTGCCGAGCGGGAGTCGCGAGAGACCCAGTACTTC
CSAERESRETQYF
>TRBD1|TRBV12-3/TRBV12-4|many|TRBJ2-5
TGTGCCAGCAGTATAGACAGGGGTGGGGGGACCCAGTACTTC
CASSIDRGGGTQYF
>-|TRBV7-2|many|TRBJ2-7
TGTGCCAGCAGCTTAGTGGGGCTTCTCTACGAGCAGTACTTC
CASSLVGLLYEQYF
>TRBD2|TRBV5-1|few|TRBJ2-7
TGCGCCAGCAGCTTTGATAGCGGGAGATACGAGCAGTACTTC
CASSFDSGRYEQYF
>TRBD1|TRBV29-1|many|TRBJ2-7
TGCAGCGTTAGTACAGGGGGGTACGAGCAGTACTTC
CSVSTGGYEQYF
>-|TRBV27|many|TRBJ1-5
TGTGCCAGCAGTACCGGGCCCCCCGTCGAACATCCCCAGCATTTT
CASSTGPPVEHPQHF
>-|TRBV7-3|-|TRBJ2-1
TGTGCCAGCAGCTTCGGCGGGAACAATGAGCAGTTCTTC
CASSFGGNNEQFF